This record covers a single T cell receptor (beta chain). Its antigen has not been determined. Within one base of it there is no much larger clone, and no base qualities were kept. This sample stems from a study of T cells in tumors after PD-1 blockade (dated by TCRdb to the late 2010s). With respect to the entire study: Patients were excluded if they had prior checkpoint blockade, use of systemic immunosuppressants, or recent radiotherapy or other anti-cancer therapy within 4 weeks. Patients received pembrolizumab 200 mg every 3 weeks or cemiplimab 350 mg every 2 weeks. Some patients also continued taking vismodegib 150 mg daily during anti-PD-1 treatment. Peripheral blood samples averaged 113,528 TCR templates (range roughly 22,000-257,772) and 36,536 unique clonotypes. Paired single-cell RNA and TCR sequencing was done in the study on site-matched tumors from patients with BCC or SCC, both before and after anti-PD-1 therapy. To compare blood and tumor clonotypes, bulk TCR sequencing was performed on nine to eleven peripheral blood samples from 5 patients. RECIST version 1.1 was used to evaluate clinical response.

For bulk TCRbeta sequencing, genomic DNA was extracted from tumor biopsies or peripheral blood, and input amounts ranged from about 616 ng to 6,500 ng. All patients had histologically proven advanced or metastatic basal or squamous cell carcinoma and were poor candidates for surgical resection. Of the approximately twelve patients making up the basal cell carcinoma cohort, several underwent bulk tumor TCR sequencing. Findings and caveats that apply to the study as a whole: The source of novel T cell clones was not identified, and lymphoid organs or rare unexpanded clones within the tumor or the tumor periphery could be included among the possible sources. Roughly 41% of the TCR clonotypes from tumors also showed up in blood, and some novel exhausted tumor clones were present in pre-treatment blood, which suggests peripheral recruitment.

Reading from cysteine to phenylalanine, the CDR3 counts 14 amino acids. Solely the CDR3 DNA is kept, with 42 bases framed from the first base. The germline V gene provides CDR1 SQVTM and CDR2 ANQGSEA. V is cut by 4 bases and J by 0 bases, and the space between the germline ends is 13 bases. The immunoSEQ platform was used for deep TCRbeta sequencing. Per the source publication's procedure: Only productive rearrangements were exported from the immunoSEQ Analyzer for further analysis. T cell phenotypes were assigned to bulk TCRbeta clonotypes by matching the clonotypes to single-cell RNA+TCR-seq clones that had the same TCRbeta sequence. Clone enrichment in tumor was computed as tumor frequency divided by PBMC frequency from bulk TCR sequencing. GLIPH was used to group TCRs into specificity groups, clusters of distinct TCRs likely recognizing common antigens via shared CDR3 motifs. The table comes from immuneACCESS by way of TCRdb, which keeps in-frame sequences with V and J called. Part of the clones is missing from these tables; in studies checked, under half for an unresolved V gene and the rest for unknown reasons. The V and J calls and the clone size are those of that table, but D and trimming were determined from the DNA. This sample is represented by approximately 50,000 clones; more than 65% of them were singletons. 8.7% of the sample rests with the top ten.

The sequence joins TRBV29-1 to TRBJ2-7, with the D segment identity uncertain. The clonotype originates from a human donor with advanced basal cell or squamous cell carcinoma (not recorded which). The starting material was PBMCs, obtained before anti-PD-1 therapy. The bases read TGCAGCGTTGTTAGACAAGAACACTCCTACGAGCAGTACTTC. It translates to CSVVRQEHSYEQYF.